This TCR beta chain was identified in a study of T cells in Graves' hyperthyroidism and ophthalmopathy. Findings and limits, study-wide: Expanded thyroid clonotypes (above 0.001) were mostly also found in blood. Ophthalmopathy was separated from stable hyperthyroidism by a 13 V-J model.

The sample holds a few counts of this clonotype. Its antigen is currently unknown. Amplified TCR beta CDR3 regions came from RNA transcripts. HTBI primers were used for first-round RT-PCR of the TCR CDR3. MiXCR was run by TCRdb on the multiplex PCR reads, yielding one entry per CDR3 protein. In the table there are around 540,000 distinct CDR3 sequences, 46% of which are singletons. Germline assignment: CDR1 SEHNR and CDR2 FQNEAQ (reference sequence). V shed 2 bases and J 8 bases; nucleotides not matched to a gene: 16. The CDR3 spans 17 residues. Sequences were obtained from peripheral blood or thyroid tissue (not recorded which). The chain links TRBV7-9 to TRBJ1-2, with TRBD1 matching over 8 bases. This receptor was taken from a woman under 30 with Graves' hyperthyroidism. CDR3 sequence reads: CASSLMERQGIYEGYTF. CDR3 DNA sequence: TGTGCCAGCAGCTTAATGGAGCGACAGGGGATTTATGAGGGCTACACCTTC.